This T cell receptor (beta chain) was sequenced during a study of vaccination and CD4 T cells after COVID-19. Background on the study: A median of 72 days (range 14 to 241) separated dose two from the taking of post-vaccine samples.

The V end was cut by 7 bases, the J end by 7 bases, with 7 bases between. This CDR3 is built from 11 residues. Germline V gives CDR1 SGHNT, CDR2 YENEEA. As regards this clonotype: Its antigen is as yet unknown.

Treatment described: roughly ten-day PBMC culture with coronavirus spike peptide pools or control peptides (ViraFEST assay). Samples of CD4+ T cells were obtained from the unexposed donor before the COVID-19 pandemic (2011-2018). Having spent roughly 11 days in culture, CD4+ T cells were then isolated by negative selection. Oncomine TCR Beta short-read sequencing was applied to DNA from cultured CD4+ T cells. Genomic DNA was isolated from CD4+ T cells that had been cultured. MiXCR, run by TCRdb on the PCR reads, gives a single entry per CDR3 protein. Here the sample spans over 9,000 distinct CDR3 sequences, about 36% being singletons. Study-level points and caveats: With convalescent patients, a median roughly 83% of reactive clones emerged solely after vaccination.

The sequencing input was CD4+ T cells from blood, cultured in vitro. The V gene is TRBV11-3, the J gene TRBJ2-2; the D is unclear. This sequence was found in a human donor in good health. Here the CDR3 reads CASNEGGELFF. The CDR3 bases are TGTGCCAGCAATGAAGGCGGGGAGCTGTTTTTT.